The 27 T cell receptor beta chains reported below all come from one sample, sequenced in a study of radiation and T cells in renal cell carcinoma. Sequencing used immunoSEQ multiplex PCR; TCRdb keeps in-frame clones, though not all of them. The data show some 30,000 clones, over 70% seen once. The sample's time point: blood 4 weeks post-SBRT, at nephrectomy. Treatment defined: 15 Gy SBRT to primary tumor, nephrectomy 4 weeks later. The material was blood, obtained from a patient whose treatment included radiotherapy and nephrectomy. The receptors here all came from a man in his fifties or sixties with renal cell carcinoma.

The V call is TRBV5-1, the J call TRBJ1-2; D remains ambiguous. There are 19 residues in the CDR3. V lost 4 bases, J lost 4 bases, and 29 bases lay in between. CDR1 and CDR2 (germline): SGHRS, YFSETQ. The CDR3 is CASSANRPIDGKLPYGYTF. The CDR3 nucleotides are TGCGCCAGCAGCGCCAACCGACCGATAGACGGGAAGTTACCCTATGGCTACACCTTC.

The CDR3 is CASTPGGSFGELFF. CDR3 DNA sequence: TGTGCCAGTACCCCGGGAGGTAGTTTCGGGGAGCTGTTTTTT. The J gene is TRBJ2-2, the V gene TRBV19; 7 positions match TRBD2. The V gene's germline CDR1 is LNHDA and CDR2 SQIVND (reference sequence). The CDR3 consists of 14 residues. V lost 7 bases and J lost 7; bases outside the gene matches: 9.

V is TRBV7-3 and J is TRBJ2-1, with 9 positions matching TRBD2. This CDR3 is 13 amino acids long. V was clipped by 3 bases and J by 9 bases; unmatched bases: 3. The germline V gene has CDR1 SGHTA and CDR2 FQGTGA. As DNA, the CDR3 is TGTGCCAGCAGCTTGGCGGGAGGGGGTGAGCAGTTCTTC. Translated: CASSLAGGGEQFF.

The chain carries TRBV5-1 and TRBJ2-1; TRBD2 agrees at 7 bases. V dropped 4 bases and J dropped 6; count of bases not matched to a gene: 7. Germline V gene lookup returns CDR1 SGHRS and CDR2 YFSETQ. The CDR3 extends over 14 amino acids. The chain's CDR3 is CASSVQTGGNEQFF. The CDR3 bases are TGCGCCAGCAGCGTACAGACGGGGGGCAATGAGCAGTTCTTC.

The V call is TRBV9, the J call TRBJ2-2; 7 positions match TRBD2. The V and J ends lost 1 base and 5 bases, in that order; junction bases with no gene match: 14. The germline V gene encodes CDR1 SGDLS and CDR2 YYNGEE. The CDR3 runs 18 residues. For the CDR3, the DNA is TGTGCCAGCAGCGTACAATCTGGCCTGGGAGGGTTTACCGGGGAGCTGTTTTTT. Its protein is CASSVQSGLGGFTGELFF.

This clone has more than one count but fewer than ten. The rearrangement links TRBV7-8 to TRBJ2-3; D gene unclear. V lost 7 bases and J lost 3, with 8 bases in between. This CDR3 has 12 residues. Per the germline V gene, CDR1 is SGHVS and CDR2 is FQNEAQ. The CDR3 bases are TGTGCCAGCACCTTCGAAACAGATACGCAGTATTTT. It is translated as CASTFETDTQYF.

The chain couples TRBV9 to TRBJ2-3; TRBD2 is a possible D gene (5 bases). With 0 bases removed from V and 3 bases from J, the gap between germline ends came to 11 bases. CDR3 size: 15 residues. Germline CDR1 reads SGDLS; CDR2 reads YYNGEE. The CDR3 region is CASSVGGSLTDTQYF. The CDR3 DNA reads as TGTGCCAGCAGCGTAGGTGGGAGCCTGACAGATACGCAGTATTTT.

The chain has TRBV11-2 and TRBJ1-1; 11 positions match TRBD1. The CDR3 totals 16 residues. From germline, CDR1 is SGHAT and CDR2 FQNNGV. J lost 2 bases, V lost 5 bases, and 7 bases had no gene match. This chain's CDR3 is CASSVRDRGSNTEAFF. CDR3 coding DNA: TGTGCCAGCAGCGTCCGGGACAGGGGGAGTAACACTGAAGCTTTCTTT.

This chain joins TRBV6-5 and TRBJ2-7; the D is unclear. Trimming took 2 bases from V and 4 from J, leaving 9 bases between them. The CDR3 runs 13 residues. Per germline, CDR1 MNHEY and CDR2 SVGAGI. The CDR3 region is CASSYGRLYEQYF. In DNA, the CDR3 is TGTGCCAGCAGTTACGGACGGCTATACGAGCAGTACTTC.

This clone has a single count. The rearrangement joins TRBV6-1 to TRBJ1-3; D is uncertain. The germline CDR1 and CDR2 sequences are MNHNS and SASEGT. The CDR3 runs to 13 residues. Trimming took 7 bases from V and 0 from J, leaving 7 bases between them. The chain's CDR3 is CASILSSGNTIYF. CDR3 DNA: TGTGCCAGCATCCTAAGCTCTGGAAACACCATATATTTT.

V usage is TRBV7-9 and J usage is TRBJ2-7; maybe TRBD2 (6 bases). The length of the CDR3 is 13 residues. Trimming took 5 bases from V and 5 from J, leaving 13 bases between them. The germline CDR1 and CDR2 sequences are SEHNR and FQNEAQ (reference sequence). The CDR3 region is CASSKGLGNEQYF. The CDR3 coding sequence is TGTGCCAGCAGCAAGGGACTTGGAAACGAGCAGTACTTC.

This clone showed up just once. The genes are TRBV30 and TRBJ1-3, with no clear D. V was clipped by 0 bases and J by 1 base, with 16 bases between them. The CDR3 covers 17 residues. The germline V gene encodes CDR1 GTSNPN and CDR2 SVGIG (reference sequence). The CDR3 nucleotides read TGTGCCTGGAGTGTATGGGGATCATATCTATCTGGAAACACCATATATTTT. Protein product: CAWSVWGSYLSGNTIYF. The full variable domain, completed using reference TRBV30 and TRBJ1-3, is SQTIHQWPATLVQPVGSPLSLECTVEGTSNPNLYWYRQAAGRGLQLLFYSVGIGQISSEVPQNLSASRPQDRQFILSSKKLLLSDSGFYLCAWSVWGSYLSGNTIYFGEGSWLTVV.

The genes are TRBV5-4 and TRBJ1-1; D is uncertain. CDR3 length: 14 residues. Trimming took off 1 base at V and 1 base at J, with 8 bases between the two ends. Germline loops: CDR1 SGHNT, CDR2 YYREEE (reference sequence). The CDR3 sequence is CASSLKAQNTEAFF. CDR3 nucleotide sequence: TGTGCCAGCAGCTTGAAGGCCCAGAACACTGAAGCTTTCTTT.

The V gene is TRBV5-1, the J gene TRBJ1-2; D is perhaps TRBD1 (6 bases). The V end lost 5 bases, the J end lost 7 bases, and 15 bases lay between the germline ends. The CDR3 has 13 amino acids. In germline, CDR1 is SGHRS, CDR2 YFSETQ. The CDR3 DNA sequence: TGCGCCAGCAGACAGGGATCCCCGGGTGGCTACACCTTC. It codes for CASRQGSPGGYTF.

V is TRBV18 and J is TRBJ2-1; D gene ambiguous. The CDR3 spans 16 residues. Trimming left V 6 bases short and J 0 bases short, with 15 bases between. Germline V CDR1 and CDR2: KGHSH, LQKENI. The CDR3 protein is CASSGRAVDSYNEQFF. The CDR3 DNA follows: TGTGCCAGCTCCGGTCGCGCCGTAGACTCCTACAATGAGCAGTTCTTC.

The chain combines TRBV9 with TRBJ1-3; D not certain. The ends were cut back, 3 bases at V and 3 bases at J, with 16 bases in the middle. The CDR3 contains 16 residues. Germline V gives CDR1 SGDLS, CDR2 YYNGEE. The CDR3 DNA reads as TGTGCCAGCAGCGCTAAGACGACCAGCCTTGGAAACACCATATATTTT. Translated: CASSAKTTSLGNTIYF.

This chain connects TRBV19 to TRBJ2-3; weak D call: TRBD2 (5 bases). V dropped 1 base and J dropped 4 bases, with 18 bases sitting between them. The CDR3 runs to 17 residues. The germline V gene encodes CDR1 LNHDA and CDR2 SQIVND (reference sequence). This CDR3 reads CASSIVSFQAGADTQYF. CDR3 nucleotide sequence: TGTGCCAGTAGTATAGTCTCCTTTCAGGCCGGGGCAGATACGCAGTATTTT.

The gene calls are TRBV11-1 and TRBJ2-1; TRBD1 matches at 10 bases. The CDR3 runs to 16 residues. J was trimmed by 2 bases and V by 3 bases; bases with no gene match: 4. Germline V gene lookup returns CDR1 SGHAT and CDR2 FQDESV (reference sequence). The CDR3 DNA reads TGTGCCAGCAGCTTGGAGGGACAGGGGACCTACAATGAGCAGTTCTTC. It encodes CASSLEGQGTYNEQFF.

J is TRBJ2-1 and V is TRBV7-2; D gene uncertain. In germline, CDR1 is SGHTA, CDR2 FQGNSA. Trimming pared 2 bases from V and 0 bases from J, leaving 8 bases between. The length of the CDR3 is 15 residues. The DNA of the CDR3 is TGTGCCAGCAGCTTAAGCTCCACCTCCTACAATGAGCAGTTCTTC. The encoded protein is CASSLSSTSYNEQFF.

The gene calls are TRBV30 and TRBJ2-2; a possible D gene is TRBD2 (6 bases). Germline-derived CDR1 and CDR2 are GTSNPN and SVGIG (reference sequence). The CDR3 covers 16 residues. Trimming took 0 bases from V and 6 from J, leaving 17 bases between them. The CDR3 loop is CAWSVPFRTTAGELFF. As DNA, the CDR3 is TGTGCCTGGAGTGTCCCTTTTAGGACTACGGCCGGGGAGCTGTTTTTT.

This clone has only a few counts. This rearrangement joins TRBV5-4 to TRBJ1-1, with TRBD1 identical over 7 bases. CDR3 size: 15 residues. With 0 bases clipped from V and 5 bases from J, the junction kept 7 bases outside the gene matches. Germline V gives CDR1 SGHNT, CDR2 YYREEE (reference sequence). The DNA for the CDR3 is TGTGCCAGCAGCTTGGCTTCACAGGGGAGAACTGAAGCTTTCTTT. It specifies CASSLASQGRTEAFF. Full variable domain (missing parts from reference TRBV5-4 and TRBJ1-1): ETGVTQSPTHLIKTRGQQVTLRCSSQSGHNTVSWYQQALGQGPQFIFQYYREEENGRGNFPPRFSGLQFPNYSSELNVNALELDDSALYLCASSLASQGRTEAFFGQGTRLTVV.

This sequence joins TRBV29-1 and TRBJ2-7; 8 bases align to TRBD1. Germline values: CDR1 SQVTM, CDR2 ANQGSEA. This CDR3 has 14 residues. V dropped 6 bases and J dropped 5; count of bases not matched to a gene: 12. The CDR3 DNA reads as TGCAGCGTGGCCCTCCGGACAGGGTCGAACGAGCAGTACTTC. This sequence encodes CSVALRTGSNEQYF.

V and J are TRBV10-3 and TRBJ1-5, with 7 bases matching TRBD1. This CDR3 contains 15 residues. V dropped 5 bases and J dropped 0; count of bases not matched to a gene: 4. Per the germline V gene, CDR1 is ENHRY and CDR2 is SYGVKD. The CDR3 here is CAISTTGDSNQPQHF. The CDR3, as DNA: TGTGCCATCAGTACCACAGGGGATAGCAATCAGCCCCAGCATTTT.

This clone is termed medium-sized. This chain connects TRBV11-3 to TRBJ2-3, with D tentatively TRBD1 or TRBD2 (5 bases each). Germline V gene data show CDR1 as SGHNT and CDR2 as YENEEA. V was shortened by 5 bases and J by 4 bases, with 16 bases between the two germline ends. The CDR3 has 15 residues. The CDR3 nucleotides are TGTGCCAGCAGCCCCGGGACCACAAACCCAGATACGCAGTATTTT. Translating gives CASSPGTTNPDTQYF. Combining the CDR3 with reference TRBV11-3 and TRBJ2-3 gives the whole variable domain EAGVVQSPRYKIIEKKQPVAFWCNPISGHNTLYWYLQNLGQGPELLIRYENEEAVDDSQLPKDRFSAERLKGVDSTLKIQPAELGDSAVYLCASSPGTTNPDTQYFGPGTRLTVL.

The table lists this clone with a count of one. V usage is TRBV6-1 and J usage is TRBJ2-3; 12 bases line up with TRBD2. The CDR3 has 15 residues. CDR1 is MNHNS and CDR2 is SASEGT in the germline V gene. The ends lost 7 bases at V and 6 bases at J; junction bases unmatched: 8. The DNA for the CDR3 is TGTGCCAGCACGTCGGGACTAGCGGGCGTCGATACGCAGTATTTT. Translation: CASTSGLAGVDTQYF.

This clone showed up just once. J is TRBJ2-7 and V is TRBV7-2; the D is unclear. This CDR3 has 13 amino acids. The ends were cut back, 1 base at V and 6 bases at J, with 10 bases in the middle. Germline V lookup: CDR1 SGHTA, CDR2 FQGNSA. This chain's CDR3 is CASSLGPATEQYF. For the CDR3, the DNA is TGTGCCAGCAGCTTAGGGCCGGCTACCGAGCAGTACTTC. Supplemented by reference TRBV7-2 and TRBJ2-7, the full variable domain reads GAGVSQSPSNKVTEKGKDVELRCDPISGHTALYWYRQSLGQGLEFLIYFQGNSAPDKSGLPSDRFSAERTGGSVSTLTIQRTQQEDSAVYLCASSLGPATEQYFGPGTRLTVT.

V usage is TRBV11-3 and J usage is TRBJ1-6; TRBD1 is a possible D gene (6 bases). The CDR3 covers 15 residues. Germline assignment: CDR1 SGHNT and CDR2 YENEEA. V was clipped by 2 bases and J by 7 bases, with 12 bases between them. The CDR3 spells CASSLTGTWNSPLHF. The CDR3 DNA is TGTGCCAGCAGCTTAACCGGGACATGGAATTCACCCCTCCACTTT. Full variable domain (rest looked up from reference TRBV11-3 and TRBJ1-6): EAGVVQSPRYKIIEKKQPVAFWCNPISGHNTLYWYLQNLGQGPELLIRYENEEAVDDSQLPKDRFSAERLKGVDSTLKIQPAELGDSAVYLCASSLTGTWNSPLHFGNGTRLTVT.